The 4 T cell receptor beta chains below come from one sample, sequenced in a study of OX40 agonist ivuxolimab in advanced cancers. The data were produced by immunoSEQ multiplex PCR, yet TCRdb's version contains in-frame clones alone and is incomplete. Of 50,000 to 65,000 clones in the sample, 86% were seen once. This sample comprised CD4+ or CD8+ T cells sorted from blood, obtained in a trial of the OX40 agonist ivuxolimab. Every receptor here comes from an adult with an advanced solid tumor such as melanoma, head and neck, liver or kidney cancer.

The rearrangement uses TRBV20-1 and TRBJ1-3; TRBD1 is a possible D gene (5 bases). Germline V lookup: CDR1 DFQATT, CDR2 SNEGSKA (reference sequence). The CDR3 length is 10 residues. Trimming took off 5 bases at V and 7 bases at J, with 6 bases between the two ends. This CDR3 reads CSAGTNTIYF. The CDR3, as DNA: TGCAGTGCTGGGACGAACACCATATATTTT.

This clone came up once. In DNA form, the CDR3 reads TGTGCCAGCAGGACGGGACTAGCGGGAGGCACAGATACGCAGTATTTT. Amino acid sequence: CASRTGLAGGTDTQYF. The chain couples TRBV28 to TRBJ2-3; 14 bases align to TRBD2. CDR3 length equals 16 residues. CDR1 and CDR2 from the germline V gene are MDHEN and SYDVKM. J gave up 1 base and V 6 bases, and 3 bases lay outside the gene matches.

V usage is TRBV11-2 and J usage is TRBJ1-6, with 8 bases that match TRBD1. This CDR3 has 16 residues. Germline loops: CDR1 SGHAT, CDR2 FQNNGV. V lost 3 bases to trimming and J lost 7 bases; unmatched junction nucleotides: 8. In nucleotides, the CDR3 is TGTGCCAGCAGCTTCTCCGTCAGGGGGCGAAATTCACCCCTCCACTTT. This sequence encodes CASSFSVRGRNSPLHF.

The rearrangement uses TRBV4-2 and TRBJ2-7; D ambiguous. This CDR3 has 16 amino acids. Trimming left V 2 bases short and J 0 bases short, with 14 bases between. Germline loops: CDR1 LGHNA, CDR2 YNFKEQ. The CDR3 loop is CASSQSLVASSYEQYF. The CDR3 DNA is TGTGCCAGCAGCCAATCCCTCGTAGCCAGCTCCTACGAGCAGTACTTC.